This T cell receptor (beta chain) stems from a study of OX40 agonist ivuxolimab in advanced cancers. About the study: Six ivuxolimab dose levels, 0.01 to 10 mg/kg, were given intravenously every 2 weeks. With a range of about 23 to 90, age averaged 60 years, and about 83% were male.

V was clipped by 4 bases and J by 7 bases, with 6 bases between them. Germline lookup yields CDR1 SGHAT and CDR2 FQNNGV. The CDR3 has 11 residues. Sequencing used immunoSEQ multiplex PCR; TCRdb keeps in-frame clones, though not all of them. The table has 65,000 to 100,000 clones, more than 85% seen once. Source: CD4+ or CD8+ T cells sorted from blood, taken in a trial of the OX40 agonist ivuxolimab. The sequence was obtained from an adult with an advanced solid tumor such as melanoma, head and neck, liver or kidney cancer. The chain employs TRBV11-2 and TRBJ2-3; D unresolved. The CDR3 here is CASSSPNTQYF. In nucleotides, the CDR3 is TGTGCCAGCAGCTCTCCGAATACGCAGTATTTT.